The present entry profiles one TCR beta chain with its context. Germline-derived CDR1 and CDR2 are LGHNA and YNFKEQ. The ends lost 2 bases at V and 2 bases at J; junction bases unmatched: 9. This CDR3 comprises 18 residues. The data derive from a study of blood T cell repertoires in COVID-19. Study-wide background: Specimens from acute and convalescent COVID-19 originated in the United States, Italy and Spain. PBMCs, B-cell-depleted T cells, or T cells provided the cDNA or gDNA that made up the material.

As originally analysed: Amplified reference gene primers provided the basis for estimating nucleated cell counts. Profiling relied on immunoSEQ multiplex PCR, and the TCRdb table lists in-frame clones only, not all of them. V and J calls plus clone size are reproduced from that table; the DNA served to infer D and trimming. The sample comprises under 300,000 clones, about 83% of which are singletons, and over 9% rests with the top ten. This receptor was identified in a woman aged 50 to 60 who had recovered from COVID-19. This sequence joins TRBV4-2 and TRBJ2-1; TRBD2 agrees at 10 bases. Material: peripheral blood. The chain's CDR3 is CASSQSPAGGHPYNEQFF. The CDR3 DNA reads as TGTGCCAGCAGCCAATCACCAGCGGGAGGGCACCCCTACAATGAGCAGTTCTTC.